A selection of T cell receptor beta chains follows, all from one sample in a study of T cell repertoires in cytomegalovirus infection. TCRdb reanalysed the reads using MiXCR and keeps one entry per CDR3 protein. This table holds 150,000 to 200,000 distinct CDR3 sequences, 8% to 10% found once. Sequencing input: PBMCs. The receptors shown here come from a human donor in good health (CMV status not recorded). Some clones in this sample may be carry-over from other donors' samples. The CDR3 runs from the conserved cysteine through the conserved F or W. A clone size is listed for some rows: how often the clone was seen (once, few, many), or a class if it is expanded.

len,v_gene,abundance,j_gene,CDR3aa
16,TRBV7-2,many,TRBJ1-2,CASSRGQGGVNYGYTF
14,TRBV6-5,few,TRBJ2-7,CASSYRGDFYEQYF
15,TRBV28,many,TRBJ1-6,CASSRRTGYNSPLHF
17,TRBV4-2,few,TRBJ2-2,CASSQEPRGANTGELFF
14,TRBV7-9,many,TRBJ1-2,CASSLGRTSYGYTF
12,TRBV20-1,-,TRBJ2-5,CSGAATEETQYF
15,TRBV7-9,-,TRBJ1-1,CASSLDRTGNTEAFF
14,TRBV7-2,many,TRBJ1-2,CASSLAAGLGGYTF
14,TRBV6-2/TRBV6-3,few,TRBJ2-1,CASSYSTGDGEQFF
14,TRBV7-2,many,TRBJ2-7,CASSRTSGGYEQYF
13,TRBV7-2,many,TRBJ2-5,CASSFDRVETQYF
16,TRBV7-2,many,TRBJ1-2,CASSSPGGGGGYGYTF
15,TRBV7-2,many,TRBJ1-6,CASSLESGGESPLHF
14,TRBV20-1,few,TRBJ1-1,CSAGTGTGATEAFF
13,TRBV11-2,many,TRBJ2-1,CASSVYSYNEQFF